This entry lists 24 T cell receptor beta chains sequenced from one sample in a study of response to subunit inactivated influenza vaccine. TCRdb reprocessed the RT-PCR reads with MiXCR, giving one entry per CDR3 protein. The sample has under 200,000 distinct CDR3 sequences, around 12% seen once. The sample was also reused in another study, on T cells expressing NK-cell markers. That source reports: Making the TCR beta cDNA relied on 5'RACE template switching with UMIs.

Sequencing was performed on CD8+ T cells sorted from PBMCs, taken roughly 12 days after vaccination. All receptors come from a man in his forties or fifties who received an inactivated influenza vaccine.

This clonotype was seen ten or more times. The chain couples TRBV7-6 to TRBJ2-7, with 12 bases matching TRBD2. The CDR3 has 14 residues. V lost 6 bases, J lost 4 bases, and 4 bases stayed unmatched. In germline, CDR1 is SGHVS, CDR2 FNYEAQ. The CDR3 sequence: CASSPTSGSYEQYF. Written as DNA, the CDR3 is TGTGCCAGCAGTCCGACTAGCGGGAGTTACGAGCAGTACTTC.

This clonotype was observed a handful of times. The rearrangement joins TRBV20-1 to TRBJ2-3; either TRBD1 or TRBD2 may supply D (5 bases each). The V end lost 3 bases, the J end lost 1 base, and 14 bases lay between the germline ends. Germline V lookup: CDR1 DFQATT, CDR2 SNEGSKA (reference sequence). The CDR3 covers 15 residues. In DNA form, the CDR3 reads TGCAGTGCTAGGGAACTAGGGGATGGCACAGATACGCAGTATTTT. Its translation is CSARELGDGTDTQYF.

This clonotype has just a few counts. V usage is TRBV28 and J usage is TRBJ2-5; D possibly corresponds to TRBD2 (5 bases). The ends were cut back, 2 bases at V and 5 bases at J, with 15 bases in the middle. The length of the CDR3 is 15 residues. The germline V gene has CDR1 MDHEN and CDR2 SYDVKM. The CDR3 DNA reads as TGTGCCAGCAGTTTAATTCCGGGGAGAGCGGAGACCCAGTACTTC. Protein: CASSLIPGRAETQYF.

This clonotype was counted between two and nine times. The chain carries TRBV28 and TRBJ2-7, with D tentatively TRBD1 or TRBD2 (5 bases each). This CDR3 comprises 14 residues. Per the germline V gene, CDR1 is MDHEN and CDR2 is SYDVKM. The V gene lost 3 bases and the J gene lost 3 bases, with 12 bases spanning the gap. CDR3: CASSFEGILYEQYF. CDR3 sequence (DNA): TGTGCCAGCAGTTTCGAGGGGATCCTCTACGAGCAGTACTTC.

The chain carries TRBV4-3 and TRBJ1-1; unclear D gene. V gave up 3 bases and J gave up 8 bases, with 16 bases separating them. The CDR3 runs to 14 residues. The germline V gene encodes CDR1 LGHNA and CDR2 YSLEER. In DNA form, the CDR3 reads TGCGCCAGCAGCCACTTAGGGAGAGAGCGAGAAGCTTTCTTT. Translated, it gives CASSHLGREREAFF.

This clonotype has just a few counts. The chain combines TRBV7-2 with TRBJ2-7; D perhaps matches TRBD2 (6 bases). Germline values: CDR1 SGHTA, CDR2 FQGNSA. V shed 5 bases and J shed 5 bases, with 13 bases lying between them. The CDR3 length is 13 residues. The CDR3 DNA reads TGTGCCAGCAGCCCCGGACTATTCCACGAGCAGTACTTC. This codes for CASSPGLFHEQYF.

The V call is TRBV10-3, the J call TRBJ2-7; unclear D gene. Germline CDR1 reads ENHRY; CDR2 reads SYGVKD. This CDR3 region has 13 residues. Trimming removed 3 bases from V and 6 bases from J, with 12 bases in between. The CDR3 nucleotides are TGTGCCATCAGTGATCCAGGCAAGGTCGAGCAGTACTTC. Translated, it gives CAISDPGKVEQYF.

The rearrangement links TRBV4-1 to TRBJ2-1; 12 nucleotides align to TRBD2. V was clipped by 4 bases and J by 0 bases; unmatched bases: 7. CDR3 length: 18 residues. Per germline, CDR1 MGHRA and CDR2 YSYEKL. The CDR3 loop reads CASSLRTSGAPSYNEQFF. CDR3 DNA sequence: TGCGCCAGCAGCCTTAGGACTAGCGGGGCTCCCTCCTACAATGAGCAGTTCTTC.

This clonotype was counted only a few times. This chain joins TRBV5-1 and TRBJ1-4; TRBD1 agrees at 8 bases. J was trimmed by 1 base and V by 3 bases; bases with no gene match: 5. The CDR3 spans 16 residues. Germline CDR1 reads SGHRS; CDR2 reads YFSETQ. CDR3: CASSSGQDLTNEKLFF. The CDR3, as DNA: TGCGCCAGCAGCTCGGGACAGGACCTAACTAATGAAAAACTGTTTTTT.

V is TRBV4-3 and J is TRBJ2-7, with 14 bases matching TRBD2. The junction had 2 bases not matched to a gene; V was cut back by 4 bases and J by 6 bases. Germline V gene data show CDR1 as LGHNA and CDR2 as YSLEER. This CDR3 spans 14 amino acids. CDR3 region: CASSPGLAGAEQYF. The DNA of the CDR3 is TGCGCCAGCAGCCCGGGACTAGCGGGGGCCGAGCAGTACTTC.

The chain has TRBV9 and TRBJ2-1; D remains ambiguous. Germline-derived CDR1 and CDR2 are SGDLS and YYNGEE. V lost 0 bases, J lost 3 bases, and 7 bases lay in between. CDR3 length equals 14 residues. The CDR3 region has the DNA TGTGCCAGCAGCGTAGAGGCCAACTACAATGAGCAGTTCTTC. Translated, it gives CASSVEANYNEQFF.

This clonotype was detected a few times. The chain links TRBV20-1 to TRBJ2-1, with 9 nucleotides matching TRBD2. Germline assignment: CDR1 DFQATT and CDR2 SNEGSKA (reference sequence). The CDR3 is made up of 14 amino acids. J gave up 4 bases and V 5 bases, and 6 bases lay outside the gene matches. The CDR3 region has the DNA TGCAGTGCTGGCTCTAGCGGGGCGTACAATGAGCAGTTCTTC. Protein sequence: CSAGSSGAYNEQFF.

A few counts support this clonotype. The rearrangement links TRBV4-3 to TRBJ1-1; D is ambiguous. Trimming removed 2 bases at V and 1 base at J, with 11 bases between. The germline gives CDR1 LGHNA, CDR2 YSLEER. The CDR3 loop spans 15 amino acids. The CDR3: CASSQSGRRNTEAFF. For the CDR3, the DNA is TGCGCCAGCAGCCAAAGTGGGAGAAGGAACACTGAAGCTTTCTTT.

This clonotype was counted at least ten times. CDR3: CASSYWDREVGADTQYF. CDR3 in DNA: TGTGCCAGCAGTTACTGGGACAGGGAGGTTGGAGCAGATACGCAGTATTTT. The chain is built from TRBV6-2 or TRBV6-3 and TRBJ2-3, with 9 bases matching TRBD1. The V segment lost 1 base and the J segment 4 bases; nucleotides outside the gene matches: 9. This CDR3 has 17 residues. The germline CDR1 and CDR2 sequences are MNHEY and SVGEGT.

The chain has TRBV30 and TRBJ2-5; TRBD1 is a possible D gene (5 bases). V gave up 5 bases and J gave up 1 base, with 20 bases separating them. This CDR3 has 16 residues. Germline CDR1 reads GTSNPN; CDR2 reads SVGIG (reference sequence). The CDR3 coding sequence is TGTGCCTGGGACCCAACAGGAGTATCCTCCCAAGAGACCCAGTACTTC. Amino acid sequence: CAWDPTGVSSQETQYF.

J is TRBJ1-1 and V is TRBV27; perhaps TRBD1 as D (5 bases). This CDR3 is built from 14 residues. Germline CDR1 MNHEY, CDR2 SMNVEV (reference sequence). V lost 3 bases, J lost 5 bases, and 13 bases lay in between. The CDR3 coding sequence is TGTGCCAGCAGTTTTGGGGGGGTCGGGACTGAAGCTTTCTTT. Translation: CASSFGGVGTEAFF.

This clonotype was counted between two and nine times. The CDR3 sequence is CASSYGTGGGYEQYF. The CDR3 DNA sequence: TGCGCCAGCAGCTACGGGACAGGGGGCGGCTACGAGCAGTACTTC. The chain employs TRBV5-1 and TRBJ2-7, with TRBD1 matching 12 bases. The ends lost 3 bases at V and 3 bases at J; junction bases unmatched: 4. Germline loops: CDR1 SGHRS, CDR2 YFSETQ. This CDR3 is built from 15 residues.

This clonotype has a handful of counts. V usage is TRBV9 and J usage is TRBJ2-1; D could derive from TRBD1 or TRBD2 (6 bases each). The V gene lost 0 bases and the J gene lost 5 bases, with 12 bases spanning the gap. Germline V gives CDR1 SGDLS, CDR2 YYNGEE. This CDR3 has 15 residues. The CDR3 region has the DNA TGTGCCAGCAGCGTAGCCGGGGGCCCCGACAATGAGCAGTTCTTC. It encodes CASSVAGGPDNEQFF.

This clonotype was observed a single time. The rearrangement links TRBV19 to TRBJ1-5; the D gene is possibly TRBD1 (5 bases). This CDR3 comprises 15 residues. Germline V gives CDR1 LNHDA, CDR2 SQIVND (reference sequence). Trimming took off 5 bases at V and 3 bases at J, with 14 bases between the two ends. The CDR3 region is CASSVSLGDNQPQHF. Written as DNA, the CDR3 is TGTGCCAGTAGTGTCTCACTGGGGGACAATCAGCCCCAGCATTTT.

To note about this clonotype: Germline and junction disagree at one end, which may indicate a read error. The chain has TRBV9 and TRBJ2-3; 8 positions match TRBD2. This CDR3 region has 16 residues. Germline CDR1 is SGDLS and CDR2 is YYNGEE. CDR3 sequence reads: CAISQSSGIGTDTQYF. The CDR3 bases are TGTGCCATCAGCCAGAGTAGCGGGATAGGCACAGATACGCAGTATTTT. The entire variable domain, with the rest obtained from reference TRBV9 and TRBJ2-3, is as follows: DSGVTQTPKHLITATGQRVTLRCSPRSGDLSVYWYQQSLDQGLQFLIQYYNGEERAKGNILERFSAQQFPDLHSELNLSSLELGDSALYFCAISQSSGIGTDTQYFGPGTRLTVL.

Within the sample, this clonotype is medium-sized (0.01 to 0.1%). This chain joins TRBV4-3 and TRBJ2-1, with TRBD2 matching 7 bases. The CDR3 extends over 14 amino acids. The J segment lost 8 bases and the V segment lost 4 bases, leaving 8 bases of the junction unmatched. The germline CDR1 and CDR2 sequences are LGHNA and YSLEER. CDR3 in amino acids: CASSLTGLDDEQFF. The CDR3 DNA sequence: TGCGCCAGCAGCCTCACTGGACTAGACGATGAGCAGTTCTTC.

The chain is built from TRBV12-3 or TRBV12-4 and TRBJ2-7; 14 nucleotides match TRBD2. This CDR3 is 17 amino acids long. V dropped 2 bases and J dropped 2; count of bases not matched to a gene: 5. CDR3 nucleotide sequence: TGTGCCAGCAGTTTAATAGGACTAGCGGGAGGAACCTACGAGCAGTACTTC. Its translation: CASSLIGLAGGTYEQYF.

This clonotype was seen repeatedly, ten times or more. V is TRBV29-1 and J is TRBJ2-3; D remains ambiguous. The CDR3 has 14 amino acids. Germline V gene data show CDR1 as SQVTM and CDR2 as ANQGSEA. The V end lost 3 bases, the J end lost 4 bases, and 14 bases lay between the germline ends. The CDR3 region has the DNA TGCAGCGTTGATTTCCTGGACCTCCCAGATACGCAGTATTTT. Translating gives CSVDFLDLPDTQYF.

This clonotype turned up a few times. This chain uses TRBV12-3 or TRBV12-4 with TRBJ1-4; D gene unclear. The CDR3 covers 15 residues. Trimming removed 2 bases from V and 5 bases from J, with 12 bases in between. The CDR3 bases are TGTGCCAGCAGTTTATCAAAGTCCATCAATGAAAAACTGTTTTTT. This sequence encodes CASSLSKSINEKLFF.